Here is one T cell receptor beta chain with its context. Its specificity is unknown. This entry is derived from a study of T cell repertoires in ileal Crohn's disease. General study findings and limits: Clonality above 26.8% at surgery always came with endoscopic recurrence.

CDR1 is LNHDA, CDR2 SQIVND, per germline (reference sequence). Losses at the gene ends were 5 bases for V and 7 bases for J; bases not matched to a gene: 16. The CDR3 contains 17 residues. The table came from immunoSEQ multiplex PCR; TCRdb's copy has only in-frame clones and leaves some out. The table includes roughly 16,000 clones, about 93% detected once. Specimen: ileal tissue. The receptor was isolated from an adult with Crohn's disease. This chain uses TRBV19 with TRBJ2-1; 8 positions match TRBD2. In DNA form, the CDR3 reads TGTGCCAGTAGTCCTCCCGTAAGGGAGCGGGGGAAAAATGAGCAGTTCTTC. Its protein is CASSPPVRERGKNEQFF. Variable domain in full (rest from reference TRBV19 and TRBJ2-1): DGGITQSPKYLFRKEGQNVTLSCEQNLNHDAMYWYRQDPGQGLRLIYYSQIVNDFQKGDIAEGYSVSREKKESFPLTVTSAQKNPTAFYLCASSPPVRERGKNEQFFGPGTRLTVL.